This TCR beta chain was sequenced during a study of shared clonotypes between healthy human individuals (dated by TCRdb to 2020 to 2022). Turning to the overall study: The cohort comprised two women and a few men aged 18 to 49 years. Different laboratories and diverse techniques were used to prepare libraries and sequence TCR repertoires, to increase sequencing depth and limit assay-specific biases. Between about 0.8 and 9 billion PBMCs per donor were obtained by leukapheresis. For each donor, CD4 naive and CD4 memory were each run on three plates, CD8 naive on two plates, and CD8 memory on one plate. The study deeply sequenced blood TCR repertoires of about 5 healthy adults to estimate repertoire size and the extent of clonotype sharing between individuals.

The paper's findings and limits, for the study overall: Incomplete sequencing was indicated by rarefaction of sorted-subset datasets, despite the large sequencing depth. Pairwise subsampling indicated that sequencing depth was expected to affect the degree of clonotype sharing among donors. The small number of donors limited the genetic and exposure-history diversity represented. Only blood was sampled, and tissue TCR repertoires likely differ from those in blood. Around 5.4% of naive CD4, 3.5% of naive CD8, 2.3% of memory CD4, and approximately 0.39% of memory CD8 clonotypes were shared across several donors. Naive subsets generally had larger estimated clonotype richness than memory subsets. Compared with non-shared clonotypes, clonotypes shared by all four sorted-subset donors had higher generation probabilities.

Using the deep immunoSEQ assay, multiplex PCR amplified TCR CDR3 regions from genomic DNA. For each cell subset, the extracted genomic DNA was distributed evenly across all wells of several immunoSEQ 96-well plates, and each plate served as one replicate. Each replicate PCR for sorted subsets received roughly 0.2 ug genomic DNA, equal to about 30,000 T cell genomes. Purified libraries were quantified with a Qubit 3.0 fluorometer, sized on a Bioanalyzer 2100, and re-quantified with the KAPA Library Quantification kit. A separate single-read 150-cycle Illumina NextSeq 550 flow cell was used to sequence each immunoSEQ 96-well plate. The authors' analysis ran thus. Because only junctional sequences without quality scores were contained in the immunoSEQ output, filtering matching that applied to full-length reads could not be performed. Sequences were annotated with PyIR, a Python wrapper for IgBLAST v1.9, using IMGT germline references to assign V/J genes and CDR3. Reads were removed for weak V/J assignments (E-value above 1e-6), missing CDR3, stop codons, out-of-frame junctions, or ambiguous translated residues. A V3J clonotype was defined by an identical inferred V gene, J gene, and CDR3 amino acid sequence. The percentage overlap between two repertoires was calculated by dividing the number of shared unique clonotypes by the size of the smaller repertoire. Richness of each repertoire was evaluated using RTK rarefaction, the Chao1 estimator, and Recon v2.1 estimates of unobserved clonotypes. Generation probabilities for all TCRbeta clonotypes obtained by the gDNA method from four donors were computed using OLGA. Held by TCRdb, this immuneACCESS table contains in-frame sequences only and omits some clones. Under half of the omission traces to an unresolved V gene where checked; the cause of the rest is unknown. V, J and clone size derive from that table, while D and trimming were established from the DNA sequence. Across this sample there are nearly 750,000 clones, with around 70% seen only once. Under 2% of the sample goes to the ten largest clones.

The donors were healthy, HIV-negative adults who had no recently reported acute infections or vaccinations. All donors were Caucasian adults living in Nashville, Tennessee, USA. Magnetic negative selection was used to enrich CD4+ T cells, after which naive cells were positively selected on CD45RA and the negative fraction became the memory subset. After blood collection by leukapheresis, PBMCs were isolated using Ficoll-Histopaque density gradient centrifugation and then cryopreserved in the vapor phase of liquid nitrogen. Analytical flow cytometry was used to check the purity and quantity of each magnetically sorted T cell population. Genomic DNA was isolated from each sorted fraction and quantified by UV absorbance on a Nanodrop 2000c. Regarding this clone: Which antigen it targets is not known. Base qualities were left out, and no much larger clone turns up one base away.

The germline V gene sets CDR1 to SGHDT and CDR2 to YYEEEE. CDR3 length: 14 amino acids, cysteine to phenylalanine. Only CDR3 DNA is held: 42 bases, read in frame from base 1. The junction shows trimming of 2 bases on V and 5 bases on J, plus 13 bases between the germline ends. The sequenced sample was memory CD4+ T cells sorted from blood. This sample's cell subset or site label indicates: CD45RA-negative fraction. This sequence uses TRBV5-6 and TRBJ2-5; too little of a D gene remains to name it. The TCR comes from a woman in her twenties or thirties in good health. The nucleotide sequence is TGTGCCAGCAGCTTCCAGGAAACATTGGAGACCCAGTACTTC. Its protein reads: CASSFQETLETQYF.